This T cell receptor (beta chain) originates from a study of post-analysis software for immune sequencing data. Study as a whole: Progressive-relapsing, secondary progressive and relapsing-remitting multiple sclerosis were among the disease courses included. Study findings and constraints: Strong co-clustering by F measure linked samples that shared a preparation batch. Five or six TRBV segments, TRBV5-6, TRBV5-1 and TRBV20-1 among them, were found more frequent in patients than controls.

Tagging with unique molecular identifiers was a feature of the TCR beta cDNA libraries. The source material, about 0.85 to 11 million T cells, gave rise to 450,000 to 550,000 cDNA molecules. TCRdb reprocessed the PCR reads with MiXCR, giving one entry per CDR3 protein. In the table there are under 900,000 distinct CDR3 sequences, roughly 58% of which are singletons. The CDR3 has 21 amino acids. In germline, CDR1 is SGHDN, CDR2 FVKESK. V lost 4 bases and J lost 2; bases outside the gene matches: 16. Worth noting for this clonotype: Its antigen is unknown.

The clonotype comes from a girl aged 5-17 years with multiple sclerosis. The J gene is TRBJ2-1, the V gene TRBV14, with 14 bases identical to TRBD2. What was sequenced was blood. The CDR3, as DNA: TGTGCCAGCAGCCCAAAGACTAGCGGGGGGGCCACTCGTCTAACCTACAATGAGCAGTTCTTC. Amino acids: CASSPKTSGGATRLTYNEQFF. The full variable domain, with the rest looked up from reference TRBV14 and TRBJ2-1, is EAGVTQFPSHSVIEKGQTVTLRCDPISGHDNLYWYRRVMGKEIKFLLHFVKESKQDESGMPNNRFLAERTGGTYSTLKVQPAELEDSGVYFCASSPKTSGGATRLTYNEQFFGPGTRLTVL.